A single sample gave rise to the 31 T cell receptor beta chains below, sequenced in a study of vaccination and CD4 T cells after COVID-19. At the Johns Hopkins FTIC core, DNA taken from cultured CD4+ T cells was sequenced by way of the Oncomine TCR Beta short-read assay. TCRdb re-analysed the PCR reads in MiXCR, keeping a single row per CDR3 protein. Altogether about 20,000 distinct CDR3 sequences are present, approximately 56% being singletons, with the ten largest covering about 8.9%. These receptors' antigens are unknown. Treatment denoted: roughly ten-day PBMC culture with coronavirus spike peptide pools or control peptides (ViraFEST assay). The specimen was CD4+ T cells from blood, cultured in vitro, collected after SARS-CoV-2 vaccination. The receptors shown here come from a human donor who had recovered from COVID-19.

The CDR3, as DNA: TGTGCCAGCAGCACCCCCCTCTCTGGGGCCAACGTCCTGACTTTC. The encoded protein is CASSTPLSGANVLTF. The rearrangement joins TRBV7-8 to TRBJ2-6; no clear D gene. This CDR3 contains 15 residues. The V end was cut by 5 bases, the J end by 0 bases, with 8 bases between. Germline V gene lookup returns CDR1 SGHVS and CDR2 FQNEAQ.

V usage is TRBV6-4 and J usage is TRBJ2-3, with 10 bases matching TRBD2. Germline V gene lookup returns CDR1 MRHNA and CDR2 SNTAGT. This CDR3 contains 16 residues. V was pared by 1 base and J by 3 bases, with 4 bases of the junction left unmatched. DNA of the CDR3: TGTGCCAGCAGTGACTGGGCTAGCGGGAGTACAGATACGCAGTATTTT. Translation: CASSDWASGSTDTQYF.

The rearrangement links TRBV7-9 to TRBJ1-3, with 7 bases fitting TRBD1. The CDR3 extends over 17 amino acids. The germline V gene has CDR1 SEHNR and CDR2 FQNEAQ (reference sequence). Unmatched junction bases numbered 13, after V lost 5 bases and J lost 3 bases. CDR3 DNA sequence: TGTGCCAGCAGCCTGGCCGGACAGGTTTGGAGTGGAAACACCATATATTTT. It codes for CASSLAGQVWSGNTIYF. The full variable domain, rest sourced from reference TRBV7-9 and TRBJ1-3, is DTGVSQNPRHKITKRGQNVTFRCDPISEHNRLYWYRQTLGQGPEFLTYFQNEAQLEKSRLLSDRFSAERPKGSFSTLEIQRTEQGDSAMYLCASSLAGQVWSGNTIYFGEGSWLTVV.

The chain employs TRBV28 and TRBJ1-4, with D possibly TRBD1 on 6 matching bases. Trimming stripped 8 bases from V and 8 bases from J, with 12 bases between. This CDR3 is built from 12 residues. Germline-derived CDR1 and CDR2 are MDHEN and SYDVKM. The CDR3: CASYGGREKLFF. CDR3 bases: TGTGCCAGCTATGGGGGGCGGGAAAAACTGTTTTTT.

This clonotype was recorded a few times. CDR3 sequence (DNA): TGTGCCAGTAGCCTCGGACAGAGCACAGATACGCAGTATTTT. Its translation: CASSLGQSTDTQYF. The genes are TRBV19 and TRBJ2-3, with D perhaps TRBD1 (6 bases). The CDR3 sequence is 14 residues long. Germline V gene sequence: CDR1 LNHDA, CDR2 SQIVND (reference sequence). The V end lost 6 bases, the J end lost 0 bases, and 10 bases lay between the germline ends.

There are a few counts of this clonotype. The chain uses TRBV20-1 and TRBJ2-3; TRBD1 agrees at 7 bases. This CDR3 is 15 amino acids long. Germline trimming cut 0 bases from V and 4 bases from J; bases unmatched to any gene: 7. Germline lookup yields CDR1 DFQATT and CDR2 SNEGSKA (reference sequence). CDR3 DNA sequence: TGCAGTGCTAGAGACCCGACAGGGCCGGCAGATACGCAGTATTTT. Translating it yields CSARDPTGPADTQYF.

The chain links TRBV2 to TRBJ1-5; D gene unclear. The V end was cut by 6 bases, the J end by 2 bases, with 8 bases between. Germline V gene lookup returns CDR1 SNHLY and CDR2 FYNNEI. This CDR3 has 13 amino acids. CDR3 coding DNA: TGTGCCAGCAGGAGGGAAGGCAATCAGCCCCAGCATTTT. Protein: CASRREGNQPQHF.

The V and J genes are TRBV12-3 or TRBV12-4 and TRBJ1-4; 7 bases match TRBD1. The junction had 6 bases not matched to a gene; V was cut back by 1 base and J by 10 bases. The CDR3 is 14 amino acids. CDR3 region: CASSLGYRGGKLFF. In DNA form, the CDR3 reads TGTGCCAGCAGTTTAGGATACAGGGGAGGAAAACTGTTTTTT.

The J gene is TRBJ1-1, the V gene TRBV6-2 or TRBV6-3, with D unclear. The germline V gene encodes CDR1 MNHEY and CDR2 SVGEGT. The V end was cut by 0 bases, the J end by 4 bases, with 6 bases between. This CDR3 contains 13 residues. CDR3 bases: TGTGCCAGCAGTTACTCCACCGGCACTGAAGCTTTCTTT. Protein: CASSYSTGTEAFF.

The CDR3 protein is CASSEGTGTARQYF. As DNA, the CDR3 is TGTGCCAGCAGTGAAGGGACAGGGACTGCTCGGCAGTACTTC. The rearrangement uses TRBV2 and TRBJ2-7; 8 nucleotides line up with TRBD1. V lost 1 base to trimming and J lost 9 bases; unmatched junction nucleotides: 8. CDR3 size: 14 residues. Per the germline V gene, CDR1 is SNHLY and CDR2 is FYNNEI.

This clonotype was detected a few times. The genes are TRBV20-1 and TRBJ1-1; 7 bases are a match to TRBD1. Per the germline V gene, CDR1 is DFQATT and CDR2 is SNEGSKA (reference sequence). The V segment lost 6 bases and the J segment 0 bases; nucleotides outside the gene matches: 7. The CDR3 runs 14 residues. The CDR3 sequence is CSAQGEGMNTEAFF. As DNA, the CDR3 is TGCAGTGCCCAGGGGGAGGGGATGAACACTGAAGCTTTCTTT.

This clonotype was seen once. The rearrangement joins TRBV19 to TRBJ1-2; no firm D call. Germline values: CDR1 LNHDA, CDR2 SQIVND (reference sequence). This CDR3 comprises 15 residues. V dropped 3 bases and J dropped 0 bases, with 11 bases sitting between them. CDR3 residues: CASSMAAGTNYGYTF. The CDR3 DNA is TGTGCCAGTAGTATGGCGGCCGGCACTAACTATGGCTACACCTTC.

The rearrangement uses TRBV7-9 and TRBJ1-3; 10 bases agree with TRBD1. CDR3 size: 16 residues. The germline V gene encodes CDR1 SEHNR and CDR2 FQNEAQ (reference sequence). V lost 4 bases and J lost 1; bases outside the gene matches: 4. CDR3 sequence reads: CASSSGTGASGNTIYF. DNA of the CDR3: TGTGCCAGCAGCTCAGGGACAGGGGCATCTGGAAACACCATATATTTT.

The V gene is TRBV20-1, the J gene TRBJ1-1; 7 bases fit TRBD1. Germline CDR1 is DFQATT and CDR2 is SNEGSKA (reference sequence). This CDR3 has 13 residues. V shed 1 base and J 4 bases; nucleotides not matched to a gene: 3. CDR3 loop: CSARVDRATEAFF. The CDR3 bases are TGCAGTGCTAGAGTAGACAGGGCCACTGAAGCTTTCTTT.

The chain carries TRBV7-2 and TRBJ2-5; tentatively, D is TRBD2 (5 bases). Trimming took 3 bases from V and 0 from J, leaving 5 bases between them. Germline V gene lookup returns CDR1 SGHTA and CDR2 FQGNSA. This CDR3 has 13 residues. The CDR3 loop reads CASSLDYQETQYF. The CDR3 DNA follows: TGTGCCAGCAGCTTGGACTACCAAGAGACCCAGTACTTC.

There are a few counts of this clonotype. V and J are TRBV19 and TRBJ1-2; 11 nucleotides match TRBD1. CDR3 length: 15 amino acids. V was pared by 5 bases and J by 1 base, with 3 bases of the junction left unmatched. Germline CDR1 and CDR2: LNHDA and SQIVND (reference sequence). The CDR3 spells CASSGQGASNYGYTF. DNA of the CDR3: TGTGCCAGTAGTGGACAGGGGGCAAGTAACTATGGCTACACCTTC.

This clonotype was observed a few times. The V and J genes are TRBV15 and TRBJ1-1; D is possibly TRBD1 (5 bases). In germline, CDR1 is LNHNV, CDR2 YYDKDF (reference sequence). V dropped 0 bases and J dropped 0 bases, with 11 bases sitting between them. CDR3 size: 16 residues. The chain's CDR3 is CATSRERQPVNTEAFF. Here the CDR3 DNA reads TGTGCCACCAGCAGAGAGAGACAGCCAGTGAACACTGAAGCTTTCTTT.

This clonotype was counted between two and nine times. The chain couples TRBV24-1 to TRBJ2-3; TRBD1 might be the D (6 bases). Trimming removed 4 bases from V and 1 base from J, with 11 bases in between. CDR3 length equals 15 residues. The germline V gene encodes CDR1 KGHDR and CDR2 SFDVKD. The CDR3 nucleotides read TGTGCCACCAGTGACCCATCAGGGGGCACAGATACGCAGTATTTT. Encoded protein: CATSDPSGGTDTQYF.

The J gene is TRBJ1-5, the V gene TRBV27, with D unclear. In germline, CDR1 is MNHEY, CDR2 SMNVEV (reference sequence). V lost 5 bases to trimming and J lost 3 bases, with 8 bases between them. The CDR3 length is 13 residues. CDR3 sequence (DNA): TGTGCCAGCAGTCGGGGATTCAATCAGCCCCAGCATTTT. Translating it yields CASSRGFNQPQHF.

The V and J genes are TRBV19 and TRBJ1-5; the D is unclear. Trimming removed 5 bases at V and 3 bases at J, with 14 bases between. The CDR3 is 15 residues long. Germline V CDR1 and CDR2: LNHDA, SQIVND (reference sequence). CDR3: CASSFQTGNNQPQHF. The CDR3 DNA follows: TGTGCCAGTAGTTTCCAGACGGGAAACAATCAGCCCCAGCATTTT. Variable domain in full (rest from reference TRBV19 and TRBJ1-5): DGGITQSPKYLFRKEGQNVTLSCEQNLNHDAMYWYRQDPGQGLRLIYYSQIVNDFQKGDIAEGYSVSREKKESFPLTVTSAQKNPTAFYLCASSFQTGNNQPQHFGDGTRLSIL.

The rearrangement uses TRBV7-2 and TRBJ2-7; D is ambiguous. Germline CDR1 reads SGHTA; CDR2 reads FQGNSA. Trimming removed 1 base from V and 0 bases from J, with 13 bases in between. This CDR3 region has 16 residues. The CDR3 region has the DNA TGTGCCAGCAGCTTAGGTATGCGACATGACTCCTACGAGCAGTACTTC. This sequence encodes CASSLGMRHDSYEQYF.

The chain carries TRBV20-1 and TRBJ2-3; D is possibly TRBD2 (5 bases). V dropped 1 base and J dropped 0 bases, with 11 bases sitting between them. The CDR3 totals 15 residues. CDR1 and CDR2 (germline): DFQATT, SNEGSKA (reference sequence). CDR3 residues: CSARVSAESTDTQYF. As DNA, the CDR3 is TGCAGTGCTAGAGTCTCAGCGGAGAGCACAGATACGCAGTATTTT.

The chain links TRBV5-1 to TRBJ1-5, with D unresolved. V was cut by 4 bases and J by 4 bases, with 9 bases left in between. The germline V gene encodes CDR1 SGHRS and CDR2 YFSETQ. This CDR3 spans 13 amino acids. CDR3 in DNA: TGCGCCAGCAGCCCGGGAGTGAATCAGCCCCAGCATTTT. This codes for CASSPGVNQPQHF.

A few counts support this clonotype. CDR3 region: CATSRDRGPQHF. The CDR3 DNA is TGTGCCACCAGCAGAGATCGAGGGCCCCAGCATTTT. The chain uses TRBV15 and TRBJ1-5, with D uncertain. CDR1 LNHNV and CDR2 YYDKDF come from the germline V gene (reference sequence). V shed 0 bases and J shed 9 bases, with 6 bases lying between them. This CDR3 region has 12 residues.

This clonotype was seen a handful of times. The chain is built from TRBV19 and TRBJ2-2; TRBD1 aligns across 10 bases. CDR3 size: 15 residues. V dropped 8 bases and J dropped 4; count of bases not matched to a gene: 7. Looked up from germline, CDR1 is LNHDA and CDR2 is SQIVND (reference sequence). The CDR3 bases are TGTGCCAGTCGAGCGGACAGGGGGGTCACCGGGGAGCTGTTTTTT. Encoded protein: CASRADRGVTGELFF. The whole variable domain, remainder taken from reference TRBV19 and TRBJ2-2, is DGGITQSPKYLFRKEGQNVTLSCEQNLNHDAMYWYRQDPGQGLRLIYYSQIVNDFQKGDIAEGYSVSREKKESFPLTVTSAQKNPTAFYLCASRADRGVTGELFFGEGSRLTVL.

The gene calls are TRBV7-9 and TRBJ2-4, with 7 positions matching TRBD1. Germline V lookup: CDR1 SEHNR, CDR2 FQNEAQ (reference sequence). V was pared by 4 bases and J by 9 bases, with 6 bases of the junction left unmatched. This CDR3 contains 13 residues. CDR3 DNA sequence: TGTGCCAGCAGCTCCGGACAGGTGCTCATTCAGTACTTC. It translates to CASSSGQVLIQYF.

The V gene is TRBV20-1, the J gene TRBJ2-1; D may be TRBD2 (5 bases). The CDR3 sequence is 13 residues long. The germline V gene has CDR1 DFQATT and CDR2 SNEGSKA (reference sequence). V shed 1 base and J shed 7 bases, with 11 bases lying between them. CDR3 in DNA: TGCAGTGCTAGAGGGTTCCTAGCAAATGAGCAGTTCTTC. It specifies CSARGFLANEQFF.

The gene calls are TRBV6-5 and TRBJ2-5; possibly TRBD1 or TRBD2 for D (6 bases each). Trimming left V 2 bases short and J 3 bases short, with 13 bases between. Germline CDR1 is MNHEY and CDR2 is SVGAGI. The length of the CDR3 is 15 residues. The chain's CDR3 is CASSYRRRDKETQYF. CDR3 nucleotides: TGTGCCAGCAGTTACCGCCGGCGGGACAAAGAGACCCAGTACTTC.

V gene TRBV15 combines with J gene TRBJ2-4; no reliable D call. V was shortened by 1 base and J by 2 bases, with 12 bases between the two germline ends. The CDR3 runs to 16 residues. From germline, CDR1 is LNHNV and CDR2 YYDKDF (reference sequence). The CDR3 is CATSRVGLLTKNIQYF. CDR3 nucleotide sequence: TGTGCCACCAGCAGAGTGGGGTTATTAACCAAAAACATTCAGTACTTC.

The chain joins TRBV7-2 to TRBJ2-1, with 8 nucleotides matching TRBD2. The CDR3 is made up of 14 amino acids. Trimming took 7 bases from V and 5 from J; bases not matched to a gene: 7. CDR1 is SGHTA and CDR2 is FQGNSA in the germline V gene. The CDR3 protein is CASKGQAGDNEQFF. CDR3 DNA sequence: TGTGCCAGCAAAGGTCAAGCGGGAGACAATGAGCAGTTCTTC. The whole variable domain, filled in from reference TRBV7-2 and TRBJ2-1, reads GAGVSQSPSNKVTEKGKDVELRCDPISGHTALYWYRQSLGQGLEFLIYFQGNSAPDKSGLPSDRFSAERTGGSVSTLTIQRTQQEDSAVYLCASKGQAGDNEQFFGPGTRLTVL.

The V and J genes are TRBV11-2 and TRBJ2-2, with 11 bases lining up with TRBD1. Germline CDR1 SGHAT, CDR2 FQNNGV. The CDR3 covers 19 residues. Germline trimming cut 1 base from V and 2 bases from J; bases unmatched to any gene: 9. In nucleotides, the CDR3 is TGTGCCAGCAGCTTAGCGGTCGGGACAGGGGGGCTCAACACCGGGGAGCTGTTTTTT. The encoded protein is CASSLAVGTGGLNTGELFF.